This T cell receptor beta chain appears in the sequencing data of a study of OX40 agonist ivuxolimab in advanced cancers. About this clone itself: Its target is not known.

Points from the study as a whole: With doses of 0.1 to 3.0 mg/kg, CD4+ and CD8+ blood T cells had undergone clonal expansion by week 6.

Libraries were prepared by immunoSEQ multiplex PCR; TCRdb keeps only in-frame clonotypes and omits some of them. The data show 85,000 to 100,000 clones, approximately 85% seen once. The germline CDR1 and CDR2 sequences are SGHTA and FQGNSA. Trimming pared 8 bases from V and 5 bases from J, leaving 15 bases between. The CDR3 has 14 amino acids. The genes are TRBV7-2 and TRBJ2-2; a possible D gene is TRBD1 (5 bases). Specimen: CD4+ or CD8+ T cells sorted from blood, collected in a trial of the OX40 agonist ivuxolimab. This clonotype was sampled from an adult with an advanced solid tumor such as melanoma, head and neck, liver or kidney cancer. As DNA, the CDR3 is TGTGCCAGCCAGGGTTATTTGAGGACCGGGGAGCTGTTTTTT. This encodes CASQGYLRTGELFF.